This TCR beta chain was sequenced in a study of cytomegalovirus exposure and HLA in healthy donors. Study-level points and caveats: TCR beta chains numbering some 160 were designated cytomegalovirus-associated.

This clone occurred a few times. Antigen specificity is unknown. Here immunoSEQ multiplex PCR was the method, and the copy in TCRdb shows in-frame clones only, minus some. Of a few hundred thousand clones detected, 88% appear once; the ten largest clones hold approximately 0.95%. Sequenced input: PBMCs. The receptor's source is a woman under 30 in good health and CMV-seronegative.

In DNA, the CDR3 is TGTGCCAGCAAAGAGGCTAGCAATGAGCAGTTCTTC. Translated: CASKEASNEQFF. The J gene is TRBJ2-1, the V gene TRBV2; D gene uncertain. CDR3 length equals 12 residues. The ends were cut back, 7 bases at V and 6 bases at J, with 10 bases in the middle. Germline loops: CDR1 SNHLY, CDR2 FYNNEI.